The sequence of this TCR beta chain was determined in a study of T cell repertoires in cytomegalovirus infection. Study-level information: Selection of CMV epitopes for the study included recently identified HLA-C-restricted and well-studied HLA-B-restricted ones. TCR beta signatures that were public indicated CMV infection and matching HLA type.

The germline CDR1 and CDR2 sequences are SQVTM and ANQGSEA. V gave up 4 bases and J gave up 2 bases, with 8 bases separating them. This CDR3 comprises 12 residues. The study, taken as a whole, reports: What dominated the ex vivo response were HLA-C-restricted CMV-specific TCR beta clonotypes.

Points on this clonotype: Its antigen is unidentified.

TCRdb itself ran the reads through MiXCR, one entry per CDR3 protein. The sample shows just under 500,000 distinct CDR3 sequences, 25% to 35% of them seen only once. This chain joins TRBV29-1 and TRBJ2-5, with no clear D. The clonotype originates from a human donor in good health (CMV status not recorded). Some clones in this sample may be carry-over from other donors' samples. The specimen comprised cultured PBMCs, sampled from culture after CMV antigen stimulation. This CDR3 is CSVVGRQETQYF. CDR3 coding DNA: TGCAGCGTTGTCGGCAGGCAAGAGACCCAGTACTTC. Using reference TRBV29-1 and TRBJ2-5 for the parts outside the CDR3, the full variable domain is SAVISQKPSRDICQRGTSLTIQCQVDSQVTMMFWYRQQPGQSLTLIATANQGSEATYESGFVIDKFPISRPNLTFSTLTVSNMSPEDSSIYLCSVVGRQETQYFGPGTRLLVL.